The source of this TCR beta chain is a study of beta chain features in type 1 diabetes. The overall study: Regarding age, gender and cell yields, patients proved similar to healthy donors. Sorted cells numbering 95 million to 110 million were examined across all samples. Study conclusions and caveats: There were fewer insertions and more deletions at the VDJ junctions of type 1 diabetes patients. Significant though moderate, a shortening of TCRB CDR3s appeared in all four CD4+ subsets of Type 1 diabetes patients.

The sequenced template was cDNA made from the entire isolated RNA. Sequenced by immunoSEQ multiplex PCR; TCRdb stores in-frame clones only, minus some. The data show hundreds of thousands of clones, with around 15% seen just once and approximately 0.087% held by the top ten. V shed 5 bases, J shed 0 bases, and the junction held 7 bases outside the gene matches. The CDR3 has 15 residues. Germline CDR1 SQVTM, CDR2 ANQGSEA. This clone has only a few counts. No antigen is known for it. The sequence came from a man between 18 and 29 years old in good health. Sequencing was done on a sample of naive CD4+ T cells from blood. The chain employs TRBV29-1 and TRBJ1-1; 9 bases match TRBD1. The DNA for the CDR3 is TGCAGCGTTCCCAACAGGGGGCGAATGAACACTGAAGCTTTCTTT. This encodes CSVPNRGRMNTEAFF.